This T cell receptor beta chain derives from a study of PD-L1 blockade in urothelial cancer. Across the whole study: Researchers looked at the blood 3 weeks (second dose) and 6 weeks after treatment began.

Germline V gene data show CDR1 as SGHRS and CDR2 as YFSETQ. The length of the CDR3 is 15 residues. V lost 4 bases and J 7 bases, leaving 18 bases between the germline ends. Assay used: immunoSEQ multiplex PCR; TCRdb lists only in-frame clones, some missing. The sample lists about 50,000 clones, 79% seen once, with about 10% in the top ten. The time point here: pretreatment peripheral blood. Patients yielded 1 to 8 samples each, pretreatment and on-treatment. The V gene is TRBV5-1, the J gene TRBJ2-1; a possible D gene is TRBD2 (7 bases). The TCR originated in a man aged 70-80 years with urothelial cancer. Material: PBMCs, obtained around atezolizumab (anti-PD-L1) treatment. This CDR3 reads CASSLSGGAENEQFF. The CDR3 DNA follows: TGCGCCAGCAGCCTTTCGGGGGGCGCCGAGAATGAGCAGTTCTTC.